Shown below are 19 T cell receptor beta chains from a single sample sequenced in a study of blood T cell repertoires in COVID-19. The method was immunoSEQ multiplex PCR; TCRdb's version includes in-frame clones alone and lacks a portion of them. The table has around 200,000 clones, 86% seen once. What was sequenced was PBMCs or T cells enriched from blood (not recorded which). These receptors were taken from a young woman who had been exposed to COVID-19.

The CDR3 spells CASSLDLTGELFF. CDR3 nucleotide sequence: TGTGCCAGCAGCTTAGATCTAACCGGGGAGCTGTTTTTT. The chain couples TRBV11-3 to TRBJ2-2, with no clear D. The CDR3 loop spans 13 amino acids. Trimming shortened V by 0 bases and J by 5 bases, and 4 bases separated the two germline ends. Germline V gives CDR1 SGHNT, CDR2 YENEEA. The complete variable domain, with remaining parts taken from reference TRBV11-3 and TRBJ2-2, reads EAGVVQSPRYKIIEKKQPVAFWCNPISGHNTLYWYLQNLGQGPELLIRYENEEAVDDSQLPKDRFSAERLKGVDSTLKIQPAELGDSAVYLCASSLDLTGELFFGEGSRLTVL.

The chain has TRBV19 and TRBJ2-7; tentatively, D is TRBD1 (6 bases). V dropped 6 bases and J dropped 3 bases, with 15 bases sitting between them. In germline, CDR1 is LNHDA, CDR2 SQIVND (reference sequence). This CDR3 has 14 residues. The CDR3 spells CASRQPGQHYEQYF. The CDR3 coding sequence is TGTGCCAGTAGGCAACCTGGACAGCACTACGAGCAGTACTTC.

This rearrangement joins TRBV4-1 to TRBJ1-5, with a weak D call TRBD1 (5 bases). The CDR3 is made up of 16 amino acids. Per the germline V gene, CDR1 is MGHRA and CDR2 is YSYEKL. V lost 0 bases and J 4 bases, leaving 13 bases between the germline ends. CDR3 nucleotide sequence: TGCGCCAGCAGCCAAGATTCAGACAGCCTAAATCAGCCCCAGCATTTT. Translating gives CASSQDSDSLNQPQHF.

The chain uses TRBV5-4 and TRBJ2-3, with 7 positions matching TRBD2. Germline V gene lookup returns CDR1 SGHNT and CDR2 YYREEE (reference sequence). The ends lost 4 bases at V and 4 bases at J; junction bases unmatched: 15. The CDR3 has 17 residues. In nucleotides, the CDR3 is TGTGCCAGCAGCCCCAGCGCCCGGGGGGTAGCGGCAGATACGCAGTATTTT. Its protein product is CASSPSARGVAADTQYF.

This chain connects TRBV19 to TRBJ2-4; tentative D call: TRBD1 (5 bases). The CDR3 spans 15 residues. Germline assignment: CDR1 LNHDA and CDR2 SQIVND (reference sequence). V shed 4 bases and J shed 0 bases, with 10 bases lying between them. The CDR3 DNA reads TGTGCCAGTAGTACCCTAACAGGAGCCAAAAACATTCAGTACTTC. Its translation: CASSTLTGAKNIQYF.

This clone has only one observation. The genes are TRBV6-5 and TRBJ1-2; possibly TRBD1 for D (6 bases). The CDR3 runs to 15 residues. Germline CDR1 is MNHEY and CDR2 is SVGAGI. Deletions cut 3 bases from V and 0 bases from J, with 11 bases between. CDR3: CASSYLNRANYGYTF. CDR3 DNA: TGTGCCAGCAGTTATCTCAACAGGGCTAACTATGGCTACACCTTC.

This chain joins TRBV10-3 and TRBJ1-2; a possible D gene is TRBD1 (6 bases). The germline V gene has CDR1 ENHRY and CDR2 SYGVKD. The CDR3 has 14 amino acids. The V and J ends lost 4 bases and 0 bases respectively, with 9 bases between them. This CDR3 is CAISGQGTNYGYTF. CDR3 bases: TGTGCCATCAGTGGGCAGGGGACTAACTATGGCTACACCTTC.

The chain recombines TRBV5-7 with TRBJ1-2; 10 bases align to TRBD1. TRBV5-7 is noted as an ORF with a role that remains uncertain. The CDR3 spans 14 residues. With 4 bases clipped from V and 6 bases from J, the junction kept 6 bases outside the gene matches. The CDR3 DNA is TGTGCCAGCAGCGCACCCGGGACAGGGGATGGCTACACCTTC. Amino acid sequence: CASSAPGTGDGYTF.

CDR3 protein: CASSPRTSATDTQYF. The CDR3 DNA is TGTGCCAGCAGCCCTCGGACTAGCGCCACAGATACGCAGTATTTT. This chain joins TRBV3-1 (or the pseudogene TRBV3-2) and TRBJ2-3, with 9 bases lining up with TRBD2. Trimming removed 4 bases from V and 2 bases from J; junction bases left unmatched: 4. Germline values: CDR1 LGHDT, CDR2 YNNKEL (reference sequence). CDR3 size: 15 residues.

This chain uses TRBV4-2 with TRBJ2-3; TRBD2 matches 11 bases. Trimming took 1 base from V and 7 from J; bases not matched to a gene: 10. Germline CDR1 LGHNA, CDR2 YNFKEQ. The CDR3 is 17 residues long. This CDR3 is CASSQALAGVSSYTQYF. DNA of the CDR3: TGTGCCAGCAGCCAAGCACTAGCGGGGGTGTCCAGCTATACGCAGTATTTT.

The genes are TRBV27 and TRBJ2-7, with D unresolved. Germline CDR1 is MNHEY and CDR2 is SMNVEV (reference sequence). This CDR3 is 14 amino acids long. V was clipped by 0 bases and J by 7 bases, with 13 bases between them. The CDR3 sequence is CASSLSVIAGEQYF. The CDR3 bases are TGTGCCAGCAGTTTATCAGTAATTGCCGGGGAGCAGTACTTC.

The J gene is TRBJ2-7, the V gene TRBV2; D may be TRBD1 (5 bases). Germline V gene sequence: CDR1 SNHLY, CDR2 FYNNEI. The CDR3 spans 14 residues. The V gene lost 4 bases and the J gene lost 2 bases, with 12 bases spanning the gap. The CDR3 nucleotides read TGTGCCAGCAGTGTTCAGGGTCAGGCCTACGAGCAGTACTTC. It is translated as CASSVQGQAYEQYF.

The CDR3 nucleotides are TGTGCCAGCAGCTTGGTCCCGGGACAGCCTAACTATGGCTACACCTTC. Translation: CASSLVPGQPNYGYTF. The V and J genes are TRBV5-4 and TRBJ1-2, with 7 bases matching TRBD1. Looked up from germline, CDR1 is SGHNT and CDR2 is YYREEE (reference sequence). The CDR3 spans 16 residues. The trim removed 0 bases at V and 0 bases at J, leaving 5 bases unmatched.

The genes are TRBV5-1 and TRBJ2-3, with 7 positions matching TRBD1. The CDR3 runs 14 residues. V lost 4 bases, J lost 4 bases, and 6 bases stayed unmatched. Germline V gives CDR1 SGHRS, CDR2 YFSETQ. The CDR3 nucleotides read TGCGCCAGCAGCCCCGACAGGGTCGCAGATACGCAGTATTTT. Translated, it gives CASSPDRVADTQYF.

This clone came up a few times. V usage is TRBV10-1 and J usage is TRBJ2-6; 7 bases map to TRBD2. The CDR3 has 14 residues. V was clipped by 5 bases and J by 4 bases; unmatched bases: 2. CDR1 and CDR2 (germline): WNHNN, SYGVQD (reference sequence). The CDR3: CASSSGKGANVLTF. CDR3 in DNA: TGCGCCAGCAGTAGCGGGAAAGGGGCCAACGTCCTGACTTTC.

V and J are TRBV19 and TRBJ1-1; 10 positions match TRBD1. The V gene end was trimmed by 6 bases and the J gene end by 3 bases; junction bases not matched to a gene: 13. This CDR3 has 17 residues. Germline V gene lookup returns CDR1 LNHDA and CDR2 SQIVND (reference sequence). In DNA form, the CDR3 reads TGTGCCAGTAGACTCTATGGACAGGGGGAACTCGACACTGAAGCTTTCTTT. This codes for CASRLYGQGELDTEAFF.

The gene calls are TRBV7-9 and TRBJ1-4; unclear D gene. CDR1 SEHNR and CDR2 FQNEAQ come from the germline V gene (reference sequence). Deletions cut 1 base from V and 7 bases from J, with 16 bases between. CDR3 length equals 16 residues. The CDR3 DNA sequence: TGTGCCAGCAGCTTAGGAGAGGCCTCCTCTGGTGAAAAACTGTTTTTT. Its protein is CASSLGEASSGEKLFF.

CDR3 in DNA: TGTGCCAGCAGTCCTACAGGCCGAGGTACCAAAAACATTCAGTACTTC. It translates to CASSPTGRGTKNIQYF. The chain couples TRBV28 to TRBJ2-4, with D possibly being TRBD1 (5 bases). V was trimmed by 5 bases and J by 2 bases, leaving 16 bases between them. This CDR3 contains 16 residues. Germline CDR1 reads MDHEN; CDR2 reads SYDVKM.

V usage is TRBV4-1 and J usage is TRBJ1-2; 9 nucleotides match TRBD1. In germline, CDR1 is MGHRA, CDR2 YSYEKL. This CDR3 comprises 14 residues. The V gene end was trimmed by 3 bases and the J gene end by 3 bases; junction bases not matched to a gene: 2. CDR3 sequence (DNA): TGCGCCAGCAGCCATGACAGGGGGTACTATGGCTACACCTTC. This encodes CASSHDRGYYGYTF.